This paragraph covers one T cell receptor beta chain sequence. Its antigen is not yet known. No quality values exist for individual bases; no much larger clone is one base distant. The sample's treatment or condition label, in plain terms: in vitro stimulation with specific CMV peptide epitopes to enrich CMV-specific T cells. Sequencing was performed on an Illumina HiSeq 1500. Using fastp at Q25 and MiXCR, TCRdb reprocessed the public reads and kept productive beta chains. All rows with the same CDR3 protein become a single entry with the most common DNA and genes. This sample lists nearly 700,000 distinct CDR3 sequences; roughly a third were detected once. The ten largest clonotypes hold 15% to 20% of the sample. The sample belongs to a study of T cell repertoires in cytomegalovirus infection (dated by TCRdb to 2018 to 2020). About the full investigation: Alongside well-studied HLA-B-restricted epitopes, the peptide stimulations were aimed at recently identified HLA-C-restricted CMV epitopes, whose presentation resists viral immunomodulation. The HLA type of each donor mattered for the analysis, because public TCR beta signatures pointed to carriage of CMV infection along with the matching HLA type. Broader findings and caveats from the paper: The ex vivo response was dominated by HLA-C-restricted CMV-specific TCR beta clonotypes, which also provided the single most frequent clonotype in two of eight donors. In both this cohort and an independent cohort of several hundred donors, the cumulative frequency of public TCR beta family members distinguished carriers of CMV infection plus the relevant HLA type.

The CDR3 sequence holds 13 residues, the cysteine and phenylalanine included. Kept here is only the CDR3 DNA, which spans 39 bases and is read in frame from base 1. The germline V gene supplies CDR1 SNHLY and CDR2 FYNNEI. V loses 7 bases of germline sequence and J loses 10 bases, and the interval between the two ends is 14 bases. This specimen consisted of cultured PBMCs, obtained from culture after CMV antigen stimulation. The TCR originated in a human donor in good health (CMV status not recorded). Some clones in this sample may be carry-over from other donors' samples. The chain is made from TRBV2 and TRBJ1-6, and TRBD1 may be the D gene, going by 5 matching bases. The nucleotides read TGTGCCAGCAACGTAAGGGGTTTATCACCCCTCCACTTT. Its product reads: CASNVRGLSPLHF.